This T cell receptor beta chain was obtained from a study of blood T cell repertoires in COVID-19. The CDR3 is 16 amino acids. Deletions cut 3 bases from V and 1 base from J, with 15 bases between. Germline V gene data show CDR1 as SGHTA and CDR2 as FQGNSA. Sequencing was performed with immunoSEQ multiplex PCR; in TCRdb, only in-frame clones are kept and a portion is missing. The data show almost 80,000 clones, roughly 85% seen once. V usage is TRBV7-2 and J usage is TRBJ1-1, with D tentatively TRBD1 (5 bases). The sample taken for sequencing was peripheral blood. This clonotype was obtained from a woman in her 70s with acute or convalescent COVID-19. CDR3 in DNA: TGTGCCAGCAGCTTGGGGGGAAGGCGACGGAACACTGAAGCTTTCTTT. Its protein product is CASSLGGRRRNTEAFF.